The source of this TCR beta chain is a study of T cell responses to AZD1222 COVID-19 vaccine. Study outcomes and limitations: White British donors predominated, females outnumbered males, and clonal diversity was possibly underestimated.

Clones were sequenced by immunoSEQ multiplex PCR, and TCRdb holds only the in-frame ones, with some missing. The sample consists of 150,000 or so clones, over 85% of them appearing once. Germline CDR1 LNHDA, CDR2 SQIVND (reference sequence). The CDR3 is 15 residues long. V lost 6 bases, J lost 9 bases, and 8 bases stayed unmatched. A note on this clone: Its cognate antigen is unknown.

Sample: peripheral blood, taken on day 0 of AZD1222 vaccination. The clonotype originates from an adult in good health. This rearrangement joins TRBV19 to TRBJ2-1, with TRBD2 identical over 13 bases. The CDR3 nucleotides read TGTGCCAGTAGAGGACTAGCGGGAGTTCGGAGTGAGCAGTTCTTC. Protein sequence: CASRGLAGVRSEQFF.